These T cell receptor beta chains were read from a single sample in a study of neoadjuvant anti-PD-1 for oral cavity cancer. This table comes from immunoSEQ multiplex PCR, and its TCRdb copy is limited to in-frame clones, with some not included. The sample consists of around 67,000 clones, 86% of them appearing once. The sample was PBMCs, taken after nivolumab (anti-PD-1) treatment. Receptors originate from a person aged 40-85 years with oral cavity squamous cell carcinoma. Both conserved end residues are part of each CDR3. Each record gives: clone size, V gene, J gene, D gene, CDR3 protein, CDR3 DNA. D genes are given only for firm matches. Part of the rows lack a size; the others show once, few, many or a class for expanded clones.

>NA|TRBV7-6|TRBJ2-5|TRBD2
CASSWGGYQESQYF
TGTGCCAGCAGCTGGGGGGGATATCAAGAGAGCCAGTACTTC
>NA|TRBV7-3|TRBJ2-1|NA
CASSSNRLEGNEQFF
TGTGCCAGCAGCTCTAACCGCCTAGAGGGGAATGAGCAGTTCTTC
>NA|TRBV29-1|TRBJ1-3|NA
CSVSAGSSGNTIYF
TGCAGCGTTTCCGCAGGGAGCTCTGGAAACACCATATATTTT
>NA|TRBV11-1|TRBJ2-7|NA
CASSLSGYEQYF
TGTGCCAGCAGCTTATCCGGTTACGAGCAGTACTTC
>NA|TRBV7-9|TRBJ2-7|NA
CASSVQGNPYEQYF
TGTGCCAGCAGCGTCCAGGGCAACCCCTACGAGCAGTACTTC
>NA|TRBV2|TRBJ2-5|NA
CASTRGEETQYF
TGTGCCAGCACTAGGGGCGAAGAGACCCAGTACTTC
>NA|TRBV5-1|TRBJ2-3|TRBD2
CASSARRGQIAGGPTDTQYF
TGCGCCAGCAGCGCGCGCAGGGGGCAGATAGCGGGAGGGCCCACAGATACGCAGTATTTT
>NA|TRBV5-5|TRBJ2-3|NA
CASSLTGAEAQYF
TGTGCCAGCAGCTTAACCGGGGCGGAGGCGCAGTATTTT
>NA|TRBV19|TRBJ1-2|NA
CASKGHGYTF
TGTGCCAGCAAGGGCCATGGCTACACCTTC
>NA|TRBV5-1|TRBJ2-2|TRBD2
CASSHGLEGTGELFF
TGCGCCAGCAGCCACGGACTAGAAGGCACCGGGGAGCTGTTTTTT
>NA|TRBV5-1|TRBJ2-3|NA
CASSLLRGTDTQYF
TGCGCCAGCAGCTTGCTCCGGGGCACAGATACGCAGTATTTT
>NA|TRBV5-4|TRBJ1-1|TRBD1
CASTQPGGQAFF
TGTGCCAGCACCCAACCAGGGGGCCAAGCTTTCTTT
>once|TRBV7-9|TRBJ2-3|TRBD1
CASSLNPWDRDSHTQYF
TGTGCCAGCAGCTTAAACCCGTGGGACAGGGATAGTCATACGCAGTATTTT
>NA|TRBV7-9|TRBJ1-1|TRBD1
CASSFRQTGRNTEAFF
TGTGCCAGCAGCTTCCGACAGACAGGGCGGAACACTGAAGCTTTCTTT
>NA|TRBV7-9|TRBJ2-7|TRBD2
CASSMRTSAGGEQYF
TGTGCCAGCAGCATGCGGACTAGCGCGGGGGGCGAGCAGTACTTC
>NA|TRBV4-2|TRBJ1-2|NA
CASSQPEYGYTF
TGTGCCAGCAGCCAGCCCGAGTATGGCTACACCTTC
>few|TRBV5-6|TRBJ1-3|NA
CASSLVGAPGNTIYF
TGTGCCAGCAGCTTGGTGGGGGCCCCTGGAAACACCATATATTTT
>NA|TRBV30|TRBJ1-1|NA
CAWSVQVNTEAFF
TGTGCCTGGAGTGTACAGGTGAACACTGAAGCTTTCTTT
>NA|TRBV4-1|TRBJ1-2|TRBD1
CASSQGRQGDYGYTF
TGCGCCAGCAGCCAGGGGAGACAGGGGGACTATGGCTACACCTTC
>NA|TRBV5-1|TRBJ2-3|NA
CASSSGRATDTQYF
TGCGCCAGCAGCTCGGGCAGAGCCACAGATACGCAGTATTTT
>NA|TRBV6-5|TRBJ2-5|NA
CASSGSGTQTETQYF
TGTGCCAGCAGTGGCTCCGGGACCCAAACCGAGACCCAGTACTTC
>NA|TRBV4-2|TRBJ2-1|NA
CASSQEGTEQFF
TGTGCCAGCAGCCAAGAAGGGACTGAGCAGTTCTTC
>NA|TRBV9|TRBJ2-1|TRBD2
CASSPAWGGSSYNEQFF
TGTGCCAGCAGCCCGGCTTGGGGCGGGAGCTCCTACAATGAGCAGTTCTTC
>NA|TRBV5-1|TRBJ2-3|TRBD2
CASSAPGTSGPDTQYF
TGCGCCAGCAGCGCGCCCGGGACTAGCGGCCCAGATACGCAGTATTTT
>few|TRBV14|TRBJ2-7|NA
CASSRSGLYEQYF
TGTGCCAGCAGTCGATCGGGGCTCTACGAGCAGTACTTC
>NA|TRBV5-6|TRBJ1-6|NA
CASSLTANNSPLHF
TGTGCCAGCAGCTTGACGGCTAATAATTCACCCCTCCACTTT
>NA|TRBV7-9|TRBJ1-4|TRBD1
CASSLVQGAEKLFF
TGTGCCAGCAGCTTAGTTCAGGGGGCTGAAAAACTGTTTTTT
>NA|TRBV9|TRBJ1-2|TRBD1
CASSVGDRGFYGYTF
TGTGCCAGCAGCGTAGGAGACAGGGGGTTCTATGGCTACACCTTC
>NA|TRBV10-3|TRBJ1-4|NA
CATREWQSEKLFF
TGTGCCACGCGAGAATGGCAGTCCGAAAAACTGTTTTTT
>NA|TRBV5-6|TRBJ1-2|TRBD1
CASVGTGVDYGYTF
TGTGCCAGCGTCGGGACAGGGGTAGACTATGGCTACACCTTC
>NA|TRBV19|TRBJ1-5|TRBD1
CASSSEQGGTAPQHF
TGTGCCAGTAGTTCGGAACAGGGGGGAACGGCACCCCAGCATTTT
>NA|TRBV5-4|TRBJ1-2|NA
CASNWDTTTGYTF
TGTGCCAGCAACTGGGACACAACGACAGGCTACACCTTC
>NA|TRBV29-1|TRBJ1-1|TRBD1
CSATGWNTEAFF
TGCAGCGCGACAGGGTGGAACACTGAAGCTTTCTTT
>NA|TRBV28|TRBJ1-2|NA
CASRSGGRGYTF
TGTGCCAGCAGAAGTGGGGGCCGGGGCTACACCTTC
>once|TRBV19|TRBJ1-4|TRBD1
CASSTGQGAINEKLFF
TGTGCCAGTAGTACCGGACAGGGGGCGATCAATGAAAAACTGTTTTTT
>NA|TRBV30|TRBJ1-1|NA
CAWSSGPRNTEAFF
TGTGCCTGGAGTTCGGGACCCAGGAACACTGAAGCTTTCTTT
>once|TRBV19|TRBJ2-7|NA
CASSPGTGPYEQYF
TGTGCCAGTAGTCCCGGGACGGGCCCCTACGAGCAGTACTTC
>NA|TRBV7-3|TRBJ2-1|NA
CASSLDINNEQFF
TGTGCCAGCAGCTTAGACATTAACAATGAGCAGTTCTTC
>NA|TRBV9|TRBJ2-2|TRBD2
CASSVGGSGPGELFF
TGTGCCAGCAGCGTAGGCGGGAGCGGGCCCGGGGAGCTGTTTTTT
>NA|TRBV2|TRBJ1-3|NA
CASSEQGGGNTIYF
TGTGCCAGCAGTGAACAGGGAGGTGGAAACACCATATATTTT
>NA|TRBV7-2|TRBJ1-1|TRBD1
CASSQDDRAYTEAFF
TGTGCCAGCAGCCAAGACGACAGGGCCTACACTGAAGCTTTCTTT
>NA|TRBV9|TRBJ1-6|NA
CASSVEPGQGSSYNSPLHF
TGTGCCAGCAGCGTAGAACCGGGGCAGGGCAGCTCCTATAATTCACCCCTCCACTTT
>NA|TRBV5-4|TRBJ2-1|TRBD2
CASRPPAQREGNEQFF
TGTGCCAGCAGACCCCCGGCCCAGCGGGAGGGGAATGAGCAGTTCTTC
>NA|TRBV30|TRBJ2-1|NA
CAWNVQWGGFF
TGTGCCTGGAATGTACAATGGGGCGGGTTCTTC
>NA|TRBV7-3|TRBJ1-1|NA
CASSPQPSTANTEAFF
TGTGCCAGCAGCCCCCAACCCTCAACAGCGAACACTGAAGCTTTCTTT